What follows are 14 T cell receptor beta chains derived from one specimen sequenced in a study of T cell responses to AZD1222 COVID-19 vaccine. TCRdb keeps only in-frame clones here, not all; method: immunoSEQ multiplex PCR. The sample records about 94,000 clones, 85% to 90% being singletons. The material sequenced was peripheral blood, taken on day 0 of AZD1222 vaccination. The receptors originated from an adult in good health.

The CDR3 sequence is CASSQDHRGVLYEQYF. The DNA of the CDR3 is TGCGCCAGCAGCCAAGACCACAGGGGGGTTCTCTACGAGCAGTACTTC. The chain couples TRBV4-3 to TRBJ2-7; 8 nucleotides agree with TRBD1. The CDR3 length is 16 residues. Per the germline V gene, CDR1 is LGHNA and CDR2 is YSLEER. V dropped 0 bases and J dropped 3; count of bases not matched to a gene: 7.

This chain links TRBV6-1 with TRBJ1-2; D gene uncertain. Germline assignment: CDR1 MNHNS and CDR2 SASEGT. V shed 3 bases and J shed 4 bases, with 12 bases lying between them. The CDR3 is 14 amino acids. The CDR3 reads CASSEGRRAYGYTF. The CDR3 DNA reads as TGTGCCAGCAGTGAGGGGAGGAGGGCCTATGGCTACACCTTC.

This rearrangement joins TRBV5-5 to TRBJ2-1; possibly TRBD1 or TRBD2 for D (5 bases each). The germline V gene has CDR1 SGHKS and CDR2 YYEKEE (reference sequence). The CDR3 sequence is 16 residues long. V was clipped by 0 bases and J by 2 bases, with 12 bases between them. The CDR3 sequence is CASSLGRGPTYNEQFF. The CDR3 coding sequence is TGTGCCAGCAGCTTGGGTCGGGGCCCTACCTACAATGAGCAGTTCTTC. Using reference TRBV5-5 and TRBJ2-1 for the parts outside the CDR3, the full variable domain is DAGVTQSPTHLIKTRGQQVTLRCSPISGHKSVSWYQQVLGQGPQFIFQYYEKEERGRGNFPDRFSARQFPNYSSELNVNALLLGDSALYLCASSLGRGPTYNEQFFGPGTRLTVL.

The V gene is TRBV9, the J gene TRBJ1-1; a possible D gene is TRBD1 (5 bases). The V end lost 4 bases, the J end lost 5 bases, and 15 bases lay between the germline ends. Germline V CDR1 and CDR2: SGDLS, YYNGEE. The CDR3 loop spans 14 amino acids. The CDR3 bases are TGTGCCAGCAGCCCCGTCTGGGAGGGGACTGAAGCTTTCTTT. It codes for CASSPVWEGTEAFF.

This rearrangement joins TRBV6-5 to TRBJ1-2, with 7 positions matching TRBD1. The ends lost 8 bases at V and 11 bases at J; junction bases unmatched: 20. This CDR3 has 15 residues. Germline CDR1 is MNHEY and CDR2 is SVGAGI. CDR3 DNA: TGTGCCAGCGGCAACCCGACCGACAGGGCGAGAGAGTACACCTTC. Protein sequence: CASGNPTDRAREYTF.

This clone was seen once. This chain joins TRBV6-2 or TRBV6-3 and TRBJ2-7; D could derive from TRBD1 or TRBD2 (5 bases each). Germline V CDR1 and CDR2: MNHEY, SVGEGT. The CDR3 extends over 18 amino acids. The V gene lost 0 bases and the J gene lost 7 bases, with 25 bases spanning the gap. CDR3 protein: CASSYSTQDPGLHVEQYF. The CDR3 nucleotides are TGTGCCAGCAGTTACTCGACCCAAGACCCGGGGCTTCATGTGGAGCAGTACTTC.

This clone was observed a few times. V usage is TRBV4-2 and J usage is TRBJ2-2, with 10 bases that match TRBD2. V lost 6 bases to trimming and J lost 1 base; unmatched junction nucleotides: 2. CDR1 is LGHNA and CDR2 is YNFKEQ in the germline V gene. This CDR3 is 15 amino acids long. The CDR3 here is CASSRTSGNTGELFF. The CDR3 DNA is TGTGCCAGCAGTCGGACTAGCGGGAACACCGGGGAGCTGTTTTTT.

This chain joins TRBV9 and TRBJ2-1; 8 bases match TRBD2. The V and J ends lost 2 bases and 8 bases, in that order; junction bases with no gene match: 9. CDR1 and CDR2 from the germline V gene are SGDLS and YYNGEE. This CDR3 contains 15 residues. The CDR3 DNA reads as TGTGCCAGCAGCGTCAGCGGGGGCCCTCGGGATGAGCAGTTCTTC. It encodes CASSVSGGPRDEQFF.

The J gene is TRBJ1-5, the V gene TRBV3-1 (or the pseudogene TRBV3-2), with TRBD1 as a possible D gene (6 bases). Germline-derived CDR1 and CDR2 are LGHDT and YNNKEL (reference sequence). The length of the CDR3 is 17 residues. V was clipped by 2 bases and J by 4 bases, with 18 bases between them. CDR3 nucleotides: TGTGCCAGCAGCCAAACCGGTAGCGACAGGATTAATCAGCCCCAGCATTTT. Amino acids: CASSQTGSDRINQPQHF.

This clone was recorded once. The CDR3, as DNA: TGTGCCAGCAGCTTGTTTTCTGCGACTGAAGCTTTCTTT. Protein sequence: CASSLFSATEAFF. The chain has TRBV7-9 and TRBJ1-1, with no clear D. V lost 3 bases to trimming and J lost 5 bases, with 10 bases between them. Germline CDR1 reads SEHNR; CDR2 reads FQNEAQ (reference sequence). The CDR3 covers 13 residues.

V and J are TRBV5-1 and TRBJ2-5; no clear D gene. V lost 7 bases, J lost 1 base, and 5 bases lay in between. Germline CDR1 SGHRS, CDR2 YFSETQ. This CDR3 region has 11 residues. This CDR3 reads CASRGQETQYF. The CDR3 nucleotides are TGCGCCAGCCGAGGCCAAGAGACCCAGTACTTC.

This rearrangement joins TRBV2 to TRBJ1-1; the D gene is possibly TRBD1 (6 bases). The CDR3 is made up of 17 amino acids. The germline V and J ends were trimmed by 6 bases and 3 bases, with 23 bases remaining between them. The germline CDR1 and CDR2 sequences are SNHLY and FYNNEI. This chain's CDR3 is CASRNDKGGLLDTEAFF. Written as DNA, the CDR3 is TGTGCCAGCAGAAACGACAAGGGGGGGCTCTTGGACACTGAAGCTTTCTTT.

The chain recombines TRBV18 with TRBJ2-7; D gene ambiguous. V lost 3 bases to trimming and J lost 6 bases, with 15 bases between them. CDR3 length: 14 amino acids. The germline gives CDR1 KGHSH, CDR2 LQKENI. CDR3 sequence (DNA): TGTGCCAGCTCACCGTCCGCGTTGTCGGGCGAGCAGTACTTC. Amino acids: CASSPSALSGEQYF. The entire variable domain, with the rest obtained from reference TRBV18 and TRBJ2-7, is as follows: NAGVMQNPRHLVRRRGQEARLRCSPMKGHSHVYWYRQLPEEGLKFMVYLQKENIIDESGMPKERFSAEFPKEGPSILRIQQVVRGDSAAYFCASSPSALSGEQYFGPGTRLTVT.

The chain links TRBV29-1 to TRBJ1-1; D is unclear. The germline V gene encodes CDR1 SQVTM and CDR2 ANQGSEA. The ends were cut back, 8 bases at V and 6 bases at J, with 22 bases in the middle. This CDR3 is 14 amino acids long. DNA for the CDR3: TGCAGCTCGAGATTGTCCCCTCGGAAAGCTGAAGCTTTCTTT. Its protein product is CSSRLSPRKAEAFF.